In its sample, the clone carrying this TCR beta chain was seen a few times. Antigen: not known. Expressed TCRB transcripts were sequenced because the isolated RNA had all been reverse transcribed beforehand. Here immunoSEQ multiplex PCR was the method, and the copy in TCRdb shows in-frame clones only, minus some. This table holds around 650,000 clones, around 11% found once. This sample stems from a study of beta chain features in type 1 diabetes. Findings of the study overall: For cells with high TCR expression, cDNA sequencing could yield over-representation. Across all four CD4+ subsets, people with type 1 diabetes showed modestly shorter TCRB CDR3s.

The CDR3 totals 13 residues. Germline V gene data show CDR1 as MDHEN and CDR2 as SYDVKM. V trimming: 5 bases; J trimming: 11 bases; junction bases outside the gene matches: 10. The genes are TRBV28 and TRBJ2-3; 7 nucleotides line up with TRBD2. This TCR was sampled from a man aged 30-40 years with type 1 diabetes. The sequencing sample was made of naive CD4+ T cells from blood. The CDR3 reads CASSPPGGGEQYF. The CDR3 DNA sequence: TGTGCCAGCAGTCCCCCTGGGGGAGGGGAGCAGTATTTT.